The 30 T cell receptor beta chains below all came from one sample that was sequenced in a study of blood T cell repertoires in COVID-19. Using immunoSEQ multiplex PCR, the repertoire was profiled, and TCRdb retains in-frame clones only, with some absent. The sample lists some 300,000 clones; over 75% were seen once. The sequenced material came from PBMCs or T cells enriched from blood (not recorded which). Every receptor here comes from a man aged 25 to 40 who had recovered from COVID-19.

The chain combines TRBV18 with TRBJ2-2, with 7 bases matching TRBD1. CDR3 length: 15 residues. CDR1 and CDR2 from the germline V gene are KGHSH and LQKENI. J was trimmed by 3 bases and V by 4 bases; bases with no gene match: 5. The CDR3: CASSRQGPDTGELFF. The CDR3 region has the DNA TGTGCCAGCTCACGACAGGGTCCGGACACCGGGGAGCTGTTTTTT.

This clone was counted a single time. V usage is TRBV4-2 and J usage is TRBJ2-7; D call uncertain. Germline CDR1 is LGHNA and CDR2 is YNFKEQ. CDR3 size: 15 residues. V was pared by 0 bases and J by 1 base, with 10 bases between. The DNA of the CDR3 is TGTGCCAGCAGCCAAGATGAGGCGGCTTCCTACGAGCAGTACTTC. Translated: CASSQDEAASYEQYF.

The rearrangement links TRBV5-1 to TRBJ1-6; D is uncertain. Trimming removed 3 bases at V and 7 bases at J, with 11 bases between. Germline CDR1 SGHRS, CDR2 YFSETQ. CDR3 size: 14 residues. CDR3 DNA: TGCGCCAGCAGCTCTCTGACTCCAAATTCACCCCTCCACTTT. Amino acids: CASSSLTPNSPLHF.

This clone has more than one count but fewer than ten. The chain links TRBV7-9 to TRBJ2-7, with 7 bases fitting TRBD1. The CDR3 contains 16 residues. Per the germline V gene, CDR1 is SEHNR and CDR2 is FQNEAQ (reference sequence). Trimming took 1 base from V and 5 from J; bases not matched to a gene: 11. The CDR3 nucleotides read TGTGCCAGCAGCTTAGGATTCGCGGACAGGCCCAACGAGCAGTACTTC. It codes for CASSLGFADRPNEQYF.

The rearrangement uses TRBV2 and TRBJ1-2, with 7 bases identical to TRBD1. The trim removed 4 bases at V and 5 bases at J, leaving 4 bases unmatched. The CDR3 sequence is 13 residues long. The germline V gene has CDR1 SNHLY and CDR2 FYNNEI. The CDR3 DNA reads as TGTGCCAGCAGTGCGGGACAGATTTATGGCTACACCTTC. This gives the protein CASSAGQIYGYTF.

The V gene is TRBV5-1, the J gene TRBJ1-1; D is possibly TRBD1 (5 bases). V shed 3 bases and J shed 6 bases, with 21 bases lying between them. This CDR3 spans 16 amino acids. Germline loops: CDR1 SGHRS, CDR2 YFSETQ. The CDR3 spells CASSSGGTAYSAEAFF. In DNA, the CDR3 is TGCGCCAGCAGCTCGGGAGGGACGGCTTACTCCGCTGAAGCTTTCTTT.

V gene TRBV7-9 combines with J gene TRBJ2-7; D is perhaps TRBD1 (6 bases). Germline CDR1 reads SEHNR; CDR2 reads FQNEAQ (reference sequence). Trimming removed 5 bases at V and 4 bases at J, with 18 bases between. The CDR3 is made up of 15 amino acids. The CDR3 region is CASSARPGTSYEQYF. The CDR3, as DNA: TGTGCCAGCAGCGCACGCCCCGGGACATCTTACGAGCAGTACTTC.

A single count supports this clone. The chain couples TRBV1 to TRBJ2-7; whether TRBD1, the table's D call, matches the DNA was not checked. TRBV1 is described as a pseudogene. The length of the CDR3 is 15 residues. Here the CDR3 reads CTSSPQWTGLYEQYF. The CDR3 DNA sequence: TGCACCAGCAGCCCCCAGTGGACAGGGCTCTACGAGCAGTACTTC.

DNA of the CDR3: TGTGCCAGCAGCGTATTGGGGACAGGGGGATTAAACACTGAAGCTTTCTTT. Amino acid sequence: CASSVLGTGGLNTEAFF. The V call is TRBV9, the J call TRBJ1-1; 11 bases map to TRBD1. The V segment lost 1 base and the J segment 2 bases; nucleotides outside the gene matches: 7. The CDR3 length is 17 residues. Germline V gives CDR1 SGDLS, CDR2 YYNGEE.

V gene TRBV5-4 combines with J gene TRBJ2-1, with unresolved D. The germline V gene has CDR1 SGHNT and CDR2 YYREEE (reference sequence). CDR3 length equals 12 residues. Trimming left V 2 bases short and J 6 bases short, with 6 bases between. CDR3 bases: TGTGCCAGCAGCTTATCTACCAATGAGCAGTTCTTC. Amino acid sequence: CASSLSTNEQFF.

CDR3 sequence: CASSQVMEGDTQYF. CDR3 DNA: TGTGCCAGCAGCCAAGTAATGGAGGGAGATACGCAGTATTTT. V usage is TRBV3-1 (or the pseudogene TRBV3-2) and J usage is TRBJ2-3, with a weak D call TRBD2 (6 bases). The CDR3 is 14 residues long. CDR1 and CDR2 (germline): LGHDT, YNNKEL (reference sequence). The V end lost 1 base, the J end lost 5 bases, and 10 bases lay between the germline ends.

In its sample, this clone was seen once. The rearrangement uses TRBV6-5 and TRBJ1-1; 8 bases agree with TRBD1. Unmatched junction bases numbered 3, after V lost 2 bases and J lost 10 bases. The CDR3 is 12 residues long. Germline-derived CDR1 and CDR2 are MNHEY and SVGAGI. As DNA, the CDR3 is TGTGCCAGCAGTTACAACGGACAGGGAGCTTTCTTT. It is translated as CASSYNGQGAFF.

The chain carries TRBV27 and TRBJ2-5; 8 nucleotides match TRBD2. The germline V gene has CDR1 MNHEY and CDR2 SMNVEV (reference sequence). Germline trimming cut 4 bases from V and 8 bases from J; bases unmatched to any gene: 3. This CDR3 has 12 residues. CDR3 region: CASSSGTRTQYF. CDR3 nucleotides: TGTGCCAGCAGTTCCGGGACTAGAACCCAGTACTTC.

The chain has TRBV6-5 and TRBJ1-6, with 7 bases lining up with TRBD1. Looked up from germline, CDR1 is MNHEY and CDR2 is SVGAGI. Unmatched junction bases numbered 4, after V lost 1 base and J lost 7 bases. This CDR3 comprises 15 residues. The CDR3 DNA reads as TGTGCCAGCAGTTACTTTGCAGGGGGGAATTCACCCCTCCACTTT. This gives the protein CASSYFAGGNSPLHF.

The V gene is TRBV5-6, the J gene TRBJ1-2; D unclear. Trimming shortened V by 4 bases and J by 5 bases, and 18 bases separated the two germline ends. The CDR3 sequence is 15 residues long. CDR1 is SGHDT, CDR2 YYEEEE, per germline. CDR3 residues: CASSPRHPGIYGYTF. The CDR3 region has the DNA TGTGCCAGCAGCCCACGTCATCCGGGGATATATGGCTACACCTTC. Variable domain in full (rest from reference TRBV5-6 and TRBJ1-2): DAGVTQSPTHLIKTRGQQVTLRCSPKSGHDTVSWYQQALGQGPQFIFQYYEEEERQRGNFPDRFSGHQFPNYSSELNVNALLLGDSALYLCASSPRHPGIYGYTFGSGTRLTVV.

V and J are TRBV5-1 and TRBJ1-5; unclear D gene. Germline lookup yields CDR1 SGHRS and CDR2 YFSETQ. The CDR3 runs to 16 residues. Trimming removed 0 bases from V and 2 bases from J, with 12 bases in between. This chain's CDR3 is CASSLDILRGNQPQHF. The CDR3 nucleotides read TGCGCCAGCAGCTTGGACATATTGAGGGGCAATCAGCCCCAGCATTTT.

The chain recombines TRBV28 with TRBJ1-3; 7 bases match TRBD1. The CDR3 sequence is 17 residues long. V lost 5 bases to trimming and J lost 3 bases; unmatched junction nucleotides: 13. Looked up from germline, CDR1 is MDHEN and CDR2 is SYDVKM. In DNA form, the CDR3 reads TGTGCCAGCAGTGGGGCAGGGGGTATTCGTCGTGGAAACACCATATATTTT. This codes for CASSGAGGIRRGNTIYF.

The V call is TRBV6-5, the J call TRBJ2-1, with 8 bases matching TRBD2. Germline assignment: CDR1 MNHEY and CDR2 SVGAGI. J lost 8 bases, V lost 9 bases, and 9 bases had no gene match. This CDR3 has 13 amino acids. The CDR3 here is CASRGGRIDEQFF. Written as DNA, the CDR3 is TGTGCCAGTAGGGGCGGGAGGATCGATGAGCAGTTCTTC.

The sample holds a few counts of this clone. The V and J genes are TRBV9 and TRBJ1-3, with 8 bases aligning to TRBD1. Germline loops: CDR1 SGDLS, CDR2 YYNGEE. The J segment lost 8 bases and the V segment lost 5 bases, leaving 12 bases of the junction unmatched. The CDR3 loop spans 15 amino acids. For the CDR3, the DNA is TGTGCCAGCAGTGATCAGACAGGGGCCGAATACACCATATATTTT. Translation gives CASSDQTGAEYTIYF.

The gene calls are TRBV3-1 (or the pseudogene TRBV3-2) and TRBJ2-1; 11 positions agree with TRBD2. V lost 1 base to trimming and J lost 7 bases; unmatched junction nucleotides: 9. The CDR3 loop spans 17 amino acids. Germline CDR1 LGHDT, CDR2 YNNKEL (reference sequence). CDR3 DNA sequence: TGTGCCAGCAGCCAAGCCCTCCAACTAGCGGGAGTAAATGAGCAGTTCTTC. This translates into CASSQALQLAGVNEQFF.

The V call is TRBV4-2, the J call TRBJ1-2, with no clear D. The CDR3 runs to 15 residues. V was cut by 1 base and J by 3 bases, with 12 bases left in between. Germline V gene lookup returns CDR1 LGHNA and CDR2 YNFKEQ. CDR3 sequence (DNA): TGTGCCAGCAGCCAAGGGGCCGACATAGACTATGGCTACACCTTC. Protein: CASSQGADIDYGYTF.

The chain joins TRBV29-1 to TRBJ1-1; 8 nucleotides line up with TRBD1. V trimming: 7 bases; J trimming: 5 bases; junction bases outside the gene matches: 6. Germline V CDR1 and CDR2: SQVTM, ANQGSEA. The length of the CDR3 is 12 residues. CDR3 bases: TGCAGCGCCCCAGGGGGCTCGACTGAAGCTTTCTTT. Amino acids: CSAPGGSTEAFF.

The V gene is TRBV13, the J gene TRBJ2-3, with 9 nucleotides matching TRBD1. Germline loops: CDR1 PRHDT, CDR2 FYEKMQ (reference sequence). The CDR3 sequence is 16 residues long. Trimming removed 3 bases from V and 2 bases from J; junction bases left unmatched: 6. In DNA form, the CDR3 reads TGTGCCAGCAGCTTCGCTCGGGACAGGGTCACAGATACGCAGTATTTT. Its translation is CASSFARDRVTDTQYF.

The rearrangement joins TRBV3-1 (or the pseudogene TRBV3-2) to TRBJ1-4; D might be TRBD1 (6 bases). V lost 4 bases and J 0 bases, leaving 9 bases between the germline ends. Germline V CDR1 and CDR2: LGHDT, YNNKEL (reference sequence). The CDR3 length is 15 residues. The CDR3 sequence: CASSLWTATNEKLFF. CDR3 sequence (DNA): TGTGCCAGCAGCCTGTGGACAGCAACTAATGAAAAACTGTTTTTT.

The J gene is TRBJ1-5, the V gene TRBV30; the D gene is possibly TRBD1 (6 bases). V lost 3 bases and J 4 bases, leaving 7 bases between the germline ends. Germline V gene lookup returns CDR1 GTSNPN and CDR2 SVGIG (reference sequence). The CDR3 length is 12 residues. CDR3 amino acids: CAWRDRNQPQHF. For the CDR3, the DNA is TGTGCCTGGAGAGACAGGAATCAGCCCCAGCATTTT. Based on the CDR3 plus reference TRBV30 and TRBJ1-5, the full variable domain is SQTIHQWPATLVQPVGSPLSLECTVEGTSNPNLYWYRQAAGRGLQLLFYSVGIGQISSEVPQNLSASRPQDRQFILSSKKLLLSDSGFYLCAWRDRNQPQHFGDGTRLSIL.

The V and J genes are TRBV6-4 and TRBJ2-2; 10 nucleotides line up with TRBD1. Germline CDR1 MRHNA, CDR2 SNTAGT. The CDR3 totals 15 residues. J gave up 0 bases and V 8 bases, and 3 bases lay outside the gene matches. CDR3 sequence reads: CASRGQGSNTGELFF. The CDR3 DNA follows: TGTGCCAGCCGGGGACAGGGGTCGAACACCGGGGAGCTGTTTTTT.

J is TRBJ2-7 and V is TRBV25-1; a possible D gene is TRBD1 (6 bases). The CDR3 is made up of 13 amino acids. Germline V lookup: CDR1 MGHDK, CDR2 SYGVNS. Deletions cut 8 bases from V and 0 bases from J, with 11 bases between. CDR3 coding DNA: TGTGCCAGCGAAACAGGGAACTCCTACGAGCAGTACTTC. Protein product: CASETGNSYEQYF.

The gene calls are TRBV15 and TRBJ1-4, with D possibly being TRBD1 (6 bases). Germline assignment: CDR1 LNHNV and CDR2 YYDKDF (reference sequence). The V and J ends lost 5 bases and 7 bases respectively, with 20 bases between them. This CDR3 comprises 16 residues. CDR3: CATSGWTPGQIEKLFF. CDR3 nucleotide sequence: TGTGCCACCAGCGGTTGGACCCCGGGACAAATTGAAAAACTGTTTTTT.

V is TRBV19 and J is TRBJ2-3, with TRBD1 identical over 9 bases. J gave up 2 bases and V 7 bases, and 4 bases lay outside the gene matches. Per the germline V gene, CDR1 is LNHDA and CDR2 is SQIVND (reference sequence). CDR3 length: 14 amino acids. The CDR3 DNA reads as TGTGCCAGTACCCGGGACAGGGTCACAGATACGCAGTATTTT. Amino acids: CASTRDRVTDTQYF.

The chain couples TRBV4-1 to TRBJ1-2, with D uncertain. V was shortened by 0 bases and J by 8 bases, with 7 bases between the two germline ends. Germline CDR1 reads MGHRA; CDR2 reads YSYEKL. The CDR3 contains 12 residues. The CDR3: CASSQEVQGYTF. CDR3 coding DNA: TGCGCCAGCAGCCAAGAAGTTCAGGGCTACACCTTC.